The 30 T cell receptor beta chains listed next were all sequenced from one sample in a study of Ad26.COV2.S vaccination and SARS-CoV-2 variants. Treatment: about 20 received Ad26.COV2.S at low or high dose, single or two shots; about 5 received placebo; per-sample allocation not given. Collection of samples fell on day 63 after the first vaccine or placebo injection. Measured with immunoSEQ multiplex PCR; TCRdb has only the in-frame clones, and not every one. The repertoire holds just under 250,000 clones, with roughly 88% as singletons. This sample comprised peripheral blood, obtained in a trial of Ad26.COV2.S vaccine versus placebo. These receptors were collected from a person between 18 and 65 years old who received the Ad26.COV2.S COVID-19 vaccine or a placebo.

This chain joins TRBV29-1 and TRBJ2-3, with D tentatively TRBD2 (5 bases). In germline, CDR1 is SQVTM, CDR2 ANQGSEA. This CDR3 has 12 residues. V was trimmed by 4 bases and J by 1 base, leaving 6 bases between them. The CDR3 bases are TGCAGCGTTGTTAGCGGCACAGATACGCAGTATTTT. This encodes CSVVSGTDTQYF.

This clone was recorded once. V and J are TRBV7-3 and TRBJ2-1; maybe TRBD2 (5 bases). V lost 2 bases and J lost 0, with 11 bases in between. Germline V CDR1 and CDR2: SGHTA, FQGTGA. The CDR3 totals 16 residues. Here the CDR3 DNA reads TGTGCCAGCAGCTTACTGGTGGGAGTCTCCTACAATGAGCAGTTCTTC. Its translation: CASSLLVGVSYNEQFF.

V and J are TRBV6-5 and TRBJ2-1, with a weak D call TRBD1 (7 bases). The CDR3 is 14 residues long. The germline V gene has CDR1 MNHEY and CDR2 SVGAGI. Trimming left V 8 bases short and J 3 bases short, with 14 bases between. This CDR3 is CASRRGPDYNEQFF. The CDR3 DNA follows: TGTGCCAGCCGGAGGGGGCCTGACTACAATGAGCAGTTCTTC.

This CDR3 reads CASSANDQETQYF. CDR3 bases: TGTGCCAGCTCAGCCAATGACCAAGAGACCCAGTACTTC. The chain combines TRBV18 with TRBJ2-5; D is ambiguous. Germline CDR1 reads KGHSH; CDR2 reads LQKENI. The CDR3 has 13 amino acids. The V gene lost 5 bases and the J gene lost 0 bases, with 7 bases spanning the gap.

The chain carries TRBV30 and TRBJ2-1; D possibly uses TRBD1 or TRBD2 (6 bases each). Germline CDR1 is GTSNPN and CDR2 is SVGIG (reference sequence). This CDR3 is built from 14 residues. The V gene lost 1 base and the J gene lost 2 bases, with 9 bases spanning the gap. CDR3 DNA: TGTGCCTGGAGTGGGGGGGCCCCCTACAATGAGCAGTTCTTC. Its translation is CAWSGGAPYNEQFF.

In DNA form, the CDR3 reads TGTGCCAGCACCGCGTTGTGGGCCCAAGAGACCCAGTACTTC. It translates to CASTALWAQETQYF. This chain uses TRBV11-2 with TRBJ2-5; no reliable D call. Trimming cost V 7 bases and J 1 base, with 13 bases left between them. The CDR3 has 14 amino acids. Germline assignment: CDR1 SGHAT and CDR2 FQNNGV.

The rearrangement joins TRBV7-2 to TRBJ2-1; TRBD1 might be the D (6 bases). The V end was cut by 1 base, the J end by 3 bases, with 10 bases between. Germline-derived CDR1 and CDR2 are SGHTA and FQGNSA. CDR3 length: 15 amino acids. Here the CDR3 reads CASSLGQGFYNEQFF. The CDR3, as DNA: TGTGCCAGCAGCTTAGGTCAGGGGTTCTACAATGAGCAGTTCTTC.

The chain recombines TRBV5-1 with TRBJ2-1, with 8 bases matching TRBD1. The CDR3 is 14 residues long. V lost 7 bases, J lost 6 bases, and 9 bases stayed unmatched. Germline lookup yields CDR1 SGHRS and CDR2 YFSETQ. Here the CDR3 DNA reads TGCGCCAGCGAAACGTCGACAGGGGTCAATGAGCAGTTCTTC. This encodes CASETSTGVNEQFF.

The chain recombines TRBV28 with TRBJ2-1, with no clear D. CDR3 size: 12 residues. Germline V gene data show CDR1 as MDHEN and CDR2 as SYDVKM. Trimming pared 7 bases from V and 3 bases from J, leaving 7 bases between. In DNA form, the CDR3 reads TGTGCCAGCAAGGGAAACTACAATGAGCAGTTCTTC. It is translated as CASKGNYNEQFF.

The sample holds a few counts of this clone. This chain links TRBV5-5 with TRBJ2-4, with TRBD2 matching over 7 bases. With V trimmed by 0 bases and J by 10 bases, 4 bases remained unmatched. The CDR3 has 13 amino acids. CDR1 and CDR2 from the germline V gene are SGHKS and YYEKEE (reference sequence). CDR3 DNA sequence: TGTGCCAGCAGCTTGGTGCGGGGAGGGATTCAGTACTTC. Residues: CASSLVRGGIQYF.

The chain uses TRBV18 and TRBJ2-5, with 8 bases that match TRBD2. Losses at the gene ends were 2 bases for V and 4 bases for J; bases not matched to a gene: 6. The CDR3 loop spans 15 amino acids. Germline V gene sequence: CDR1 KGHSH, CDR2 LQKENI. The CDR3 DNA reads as TGTGCCAGCTCACCAGTTGAGCGGGAGCGAGAGACCCAGTACTTC. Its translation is CASSPVERERETQYF.

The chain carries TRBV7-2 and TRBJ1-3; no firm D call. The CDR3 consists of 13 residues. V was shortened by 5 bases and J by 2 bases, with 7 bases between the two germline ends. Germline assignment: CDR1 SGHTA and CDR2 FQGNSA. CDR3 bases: TGTGCCAGCAGCAACAACGCTGGAAACACCATATATTTT. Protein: CASSNNAGNTIYF.

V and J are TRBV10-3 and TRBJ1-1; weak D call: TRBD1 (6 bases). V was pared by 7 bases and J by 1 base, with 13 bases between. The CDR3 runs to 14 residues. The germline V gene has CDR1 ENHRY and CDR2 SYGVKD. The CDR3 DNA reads TGTGCCATCAATCCGGGACAAGGGAACACTGAAGCTTTCTTT. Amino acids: CAINPGQGNTEAFF.

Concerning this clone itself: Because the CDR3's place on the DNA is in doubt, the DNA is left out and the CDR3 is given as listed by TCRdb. The CDR3 loop reads CASSTSADTQYF. The chain combines TRBV6-2 or TRBV6-3 with TRBJ2-3; TRBD2, the table's D call, was not compared with the DNA. Inclusive of both ends, the CDR3 amounts to 12 amino acids. CDR1 is MNHEY and CDR2 is SVGEGT in the germline V gene.

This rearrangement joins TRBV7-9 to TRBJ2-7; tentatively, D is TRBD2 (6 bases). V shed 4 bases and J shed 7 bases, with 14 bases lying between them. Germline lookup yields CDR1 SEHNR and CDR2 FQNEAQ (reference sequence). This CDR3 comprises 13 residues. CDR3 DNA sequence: TGTGCCAGCAGCTCCGGGACTCGAGGGGAGCAGTACTTC. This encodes CASSSGTRGEQYF.

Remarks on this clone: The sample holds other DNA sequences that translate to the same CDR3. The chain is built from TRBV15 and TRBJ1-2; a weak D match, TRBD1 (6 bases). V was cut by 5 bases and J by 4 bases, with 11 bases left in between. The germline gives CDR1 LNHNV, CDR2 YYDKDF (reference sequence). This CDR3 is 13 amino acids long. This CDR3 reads CATSGRGGYGYTF. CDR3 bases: TGTGCCACCAGCGGAAGAGGGGGCTATGGCTACACCTTC.

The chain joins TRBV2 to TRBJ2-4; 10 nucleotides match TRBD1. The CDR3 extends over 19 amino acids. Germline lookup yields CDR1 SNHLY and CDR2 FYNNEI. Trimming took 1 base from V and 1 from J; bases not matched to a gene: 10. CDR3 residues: CASSEVGTGALWAKNIQYF. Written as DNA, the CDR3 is TGTGCCAGCAGTGAAGTTGGGACAGGGGCGCTTTGGGCCAAAAACATTCAGTACTTC.

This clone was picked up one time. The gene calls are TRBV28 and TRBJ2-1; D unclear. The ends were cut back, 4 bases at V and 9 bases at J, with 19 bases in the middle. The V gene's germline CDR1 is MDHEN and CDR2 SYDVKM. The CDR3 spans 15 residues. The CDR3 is CASSSRQVGSTEQFF. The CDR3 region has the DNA TGTGCCAGCAGTTCACGGCAGGTTGGGTCCACTGAGCAGTTCTTC.

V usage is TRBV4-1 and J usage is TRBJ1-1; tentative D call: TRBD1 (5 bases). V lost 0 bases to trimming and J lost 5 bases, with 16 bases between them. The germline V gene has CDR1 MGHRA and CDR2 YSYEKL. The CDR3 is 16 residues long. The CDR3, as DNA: TGCGCCAGCAGCCAAGATCTGGTAGGGGTGGGGACTGAAGCTTTCTTT. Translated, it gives CASSQDLVGVGTEAFF.

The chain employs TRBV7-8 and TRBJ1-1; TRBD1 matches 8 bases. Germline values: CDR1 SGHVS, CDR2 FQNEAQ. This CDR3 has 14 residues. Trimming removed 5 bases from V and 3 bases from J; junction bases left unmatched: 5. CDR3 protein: CASSLHRGDTEAFF. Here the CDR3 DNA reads TGTGCCAGCAGCCTCCACAGGGGGGACACTGAAGCTTTCTTT. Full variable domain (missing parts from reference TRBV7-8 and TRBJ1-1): GAGVSQSPRYKVAKRGQDVALRCDPISGHVSLFWYQQALGQGPEFLTYFQNEAQLDKSGLPSDRFFAERPEGSVSTLKIQRTQQEDSAVYLCASSLHRGDTEAFFGQGTRLTVV.

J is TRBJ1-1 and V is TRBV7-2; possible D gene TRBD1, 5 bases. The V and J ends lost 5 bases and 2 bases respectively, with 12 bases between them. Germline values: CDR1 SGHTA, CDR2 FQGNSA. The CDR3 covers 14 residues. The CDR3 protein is CASSVFGGNTEAFF. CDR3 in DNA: TGTGCCAGCAGCGTCTTCGGGGGTAACACTGAAGCTTTCTTT.

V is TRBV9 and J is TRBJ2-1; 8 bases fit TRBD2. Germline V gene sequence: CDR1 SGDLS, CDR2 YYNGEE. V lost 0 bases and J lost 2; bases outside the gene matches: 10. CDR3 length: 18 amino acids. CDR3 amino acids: CASSVEAGVSWTYNEQFF. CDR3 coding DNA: TGTGCCAGCAGCGTAGAAGCGGGAGTCTCTTGGACCTACAATGAGCAGTTCTTC.

DNA for the CDR3: TGTGCCAGCAGCGTAGGAGGGAACCCCGCTAATTCACCCCTCCACTTT. Its protein product is CASSVGGNPANSPLHF. This chain connects TRBV9 to TRBJ1-6; D not resolved. Trimming took off 0 bases at V and 6 bases at J, with 13 bases between the two ends. The CDR3 is made up of 16 amino acids. Looked up from germline, CDR1 is SGDLS and CDR2 is YYNGEE.

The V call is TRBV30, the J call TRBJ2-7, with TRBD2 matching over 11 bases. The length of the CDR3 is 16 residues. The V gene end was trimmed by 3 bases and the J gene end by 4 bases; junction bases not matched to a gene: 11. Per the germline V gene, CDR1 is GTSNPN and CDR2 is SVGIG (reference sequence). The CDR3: CAWSLGLAGLGYEQYF. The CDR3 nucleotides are TGTGCCTGGAGCCTCGGACTAGCGGGTTTGGGGTACGAGCAGTACTTC.

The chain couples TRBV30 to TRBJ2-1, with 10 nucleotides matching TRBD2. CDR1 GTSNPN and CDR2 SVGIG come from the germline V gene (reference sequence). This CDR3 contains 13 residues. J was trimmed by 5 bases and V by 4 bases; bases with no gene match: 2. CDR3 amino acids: CAWTSGGNNEQFF. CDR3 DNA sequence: TGTGCCTGGACTAGCGGGGGAAACAATGAGCAGTTCTTC.

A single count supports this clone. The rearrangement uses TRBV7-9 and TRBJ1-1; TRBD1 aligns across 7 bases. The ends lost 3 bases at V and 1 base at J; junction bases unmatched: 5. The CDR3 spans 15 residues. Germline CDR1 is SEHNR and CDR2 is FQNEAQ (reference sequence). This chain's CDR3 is CASSFWTGSNTEAFF. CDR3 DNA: TGTGCCAGCAGCTTTTGGACAGGATCGAACACTGAAGCTTTCTTT.

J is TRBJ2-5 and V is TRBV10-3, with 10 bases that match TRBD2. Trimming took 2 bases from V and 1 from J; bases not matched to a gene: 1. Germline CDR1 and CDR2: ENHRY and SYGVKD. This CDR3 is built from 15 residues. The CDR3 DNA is TGTGCCATCAGTGAGCCTAGCGGGGGCCAAGAGACCCAGTACTTC. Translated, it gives CAISEPSGGQETQYF.

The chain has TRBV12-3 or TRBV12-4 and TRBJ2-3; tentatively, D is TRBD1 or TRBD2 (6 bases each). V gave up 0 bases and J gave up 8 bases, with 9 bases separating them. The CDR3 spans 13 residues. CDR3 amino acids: CASSLAGGATQYF. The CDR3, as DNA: TGTGCCAGCAGTTTAGCGGGGGGCGCTACGCAGTATTTT.

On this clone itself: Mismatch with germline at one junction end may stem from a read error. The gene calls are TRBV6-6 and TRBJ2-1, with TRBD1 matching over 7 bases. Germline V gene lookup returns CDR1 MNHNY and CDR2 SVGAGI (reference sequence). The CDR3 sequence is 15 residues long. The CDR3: CANSYSIQGFNEQFF. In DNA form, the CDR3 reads TGTGCCAACAGTTACTCGATACAGGGGTTCAATGAGCAGTTCTTC.

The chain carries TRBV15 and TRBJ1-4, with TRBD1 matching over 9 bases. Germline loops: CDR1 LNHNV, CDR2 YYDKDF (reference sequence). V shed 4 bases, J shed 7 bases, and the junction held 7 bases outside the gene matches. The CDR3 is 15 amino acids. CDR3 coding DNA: TGTGCCACCAGCATGGGACAGGGAGGTGGTGAAAAACTGTTTTTT. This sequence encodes CATSMGQGGGEKLFF.